A single sample is the source of the 31 T cell receptor beta chains below, sequenced in a study of OX40 agonist ivuxolimab in advanced cancers. Receptor libraries were prepared by the immunoSEQ multiplex PCR assay. The immuneACCESS repertoire file appears here via TCRdb, limited to in-frame rearrangements. These files lack a portion of the clones; in checked studies, under half of the deficit traces to unresolved V genes, and the cause of the others is not known. This sample has about 37,000 clones in its table, and more than 85% of those were observed once. Jointly, the top ten make up about 20% of the sample. Sequences were derived from CD4+ or CD8+ T cells sorted from blood, sampled in a trial of the OX40 agonist ivuxolimab. These receptor sequences come from an adult with an advanced solid tumor such as melanoma, head and neck, liver or kidney cancer.

The J gene is TRBJ2-4, the V gene TRBV4-1, with D possibly matching TRBD2 (5 bases). V was trimmed by 3 bases and J by 2 bases, leaving 17 bases between them. Germline CDR1 and CDR2: MGHRA and YSYEKL. This CDR3 contains 17 residues. The CDR3 sequence: CASSHEGPPGSKNIQYF. CDR3 bases: TGCGCCAGCAGCCACGAGGGCCCACCGGGGTCCAAAAACATTCAGTACTTC.

This sequence joins TRBV12-5 and TRBJ2-2, with TRBD1 matching over 10 bases. This CDR3 contains 17 residues. V lost 3 bases to trimming and J lost 5 bases; unmatched junction nucleotides: 9. The germline V gene has CDR1 LGHNT and CDR2 FRNRAP. The CDR3 region is CASGFFRTGGLTGELFF. The CDR3 region has the DNA TGTGCTAGTGGTTTCTTCCGGACAGGGGGTTTAACCGGGGAGCTGTTTTTT.

This chain joins TRBV6-1 and TRBJ1-1; D unresolved. Between the trimmed V and J ends, which lost 4 bases and 0 bases, there was a span of 9 bases. Germline-derived CDR1 and CDR2 are MNHNS and SASEGT. This CDR3 is 14 amino acids long. The CDR3 loop reads CASSVEILNTEAFF. The CDR3 DNA sequence: TGTGCCAGCAGTGTTGAGATATTGAACACTGAAGCTTTCTTT.

The chain recombines TRBV27 with TRBJ1-1; the D gene is possibly TRBD1 (6 bases). CDR1 MNHEY and CDR2 SMNVEV come from the germline V gene (reference sequence). This CDR3 is built from 19 residues. V was shortened by 5 bases and J by 0 bases, with 25 bases between the two germline ends. The CDR3 reads CASSPRLGGGPFMNTEAFF. In DNA, the CDR3 is TGTGCCAGCAGTCCCCGCTTGGGTGGGGGGCCATTCATGAACACTGAAGCTTTCTTT.

The chain is built from TRBV5-6 and TRBJ2-3; D could derive from TRBD1 or TRBD2 (6 bases each). V was trimmed by 0 bases and J by 5 bases, leaving 13 bases between them. Looked up from germline, CDR1 is SGHDT and CDR2 is YYEEEE. CDR3 length equals 15 residues. CDR3 loop: CASSLVGGSGDTQYF. The CDR3 region has the DNA TGTGCCAGCAGCTTGGTGGGGGGCAGCGGAGATACGCAGTATTTT.

The chain employs TRBV7-9 and TRBJ1-1; 7 bases line up with TRBD1. This CDR3 comprises 13 residues. Germline CDR1 reads SEHNR; CDR2 reads FQNEAQ (reference sequence). J gave up 7 bases and V 6 bases, and 8 bases lay outside the gene matches. CDR3 sequence (DNA): TGTGCCAGCAGATCCGGGACAGAGATTGAAGCTTTCTTT. Protein sequence: CASRSGTEIEAFF.

The chain links TRBV4-1 to TRBJ1-1; 7 bases line up with TRBD1. J was trimmed by 4 bases and V by 4 bases; bases with no gene match: 12. This CDR3 comprises 16 residues. Germline V gives CDR1 MGHRA, CDR2 YSYEKL. CDR3 coding DNA: TGCGCCAGCAGCCTATACTTTAGGTCAGGGGGCACTGAAGCTTTCTTT. This encodes CASSLYFRSGGTEAFF.

The V and J genes are TRBV2 and TRBJ1-5; 8 positions agree with TRBD1. The CDR3 has 17 residues. J gave up 7 bases and V 4 bases, and 15 bases lay outside the gene matches. Germline V CDR1 and CDR2: SNHLY, FYNNEI. The CDR3 here is CASSGDVGRGRGQPQHF. For the CDR3, the DNA is TGTGCCAGCAGTGGGGATGTTGGCAGGGGGCGAGGCCAGCCCCAGCATTTT.

CDR3 in DNA: TGTGCCAGCAGCCGTAACAGGGGCCCCTACGAGCAGTACTTC. Its translation is CASSRNRGPYEQYF. The J gene is TRBJ2-7, the V gene TRBV4-2; 7 nucleotides match TRBD1. The J segment lost 2 bases and the V segment lost 4 bases, leaving 5 bases of the junction unmatched. CDR3 length equals 14 residues. CDR1 is LGHNA, CDR2 YNFKEQ, per germline.

The chain links TRBV11-2 to TRBJ1-2, with D unresolved. Trimming removed 5 bases from V and 6 bases from J, with 13 bases in between. The germline CDR1 and CDR2 sequences are SGHAT and FQNNGV. CDR3 length equals 13 residues. Here the CDR3 DNA reads TGTGCCAGCAGCCAAGAAACGGGTCATGGCTACACCTTC. Its translation is CASSQETGHGYTF. The variable domain in full, with the rest retrieved from reference TRBV11-2 and TRBJ1-2, is EAGVAQSPRYKIIEKRQSVAFWCNPISGHATLYWYQQILGQGPKLLIQFQNNGVVDDSQLPKDRFSAERLKGVDSTLKIQPAKLEDSAVYLCASSQETGHGYTFGSGTRLTVV.

The chain carries TRBV27 and TRBJ2-3; maybe TRBD1 (5 bases). The CDR3 contains 13 residues. Trimming removed 2 bases at V and 5 bases at J, with 8 bases between. CDR1 is MNHEY, CDR2 SMNVEV, per germline (reference sequence). CDR3 nucleotides: TGTGCCAGCAGTTTAATTAGGGGAGATACGCAGTATTTT. Its protein product is CASSLIRGDTQYF.

The chain joins TRBV2 to TRBJ2-6; no reliable D call. Germline V lookup: CDR1 SNHLY, CDR2 FYNNEI. Trimming took off 8 bases at V and 2 bases at J, with 10 bases between the two ends. This CDR3 is built from 14 residues. This chain's CDR3 is CASSRTPGANVLTF. In DNA, the CDR3 is TGTGCCAGCTCCCGGACGCCTGGGGCCAACGTCCTGACTTTC.

This sequence joins TRBV19 and TRBJ2-7, with 9 bases fitting TRBD2. Germline V gene sequence: CDR1 LNHDA, CDR2 SQIVND (reference sequence). The V segment lost 4 bases and the J segment 2 bases; nucleotides outside the gene matches: 0. CDR3 length: 13 residues. This chain's CDR3 is CASSSGRAYEQYF. CDR3 bases: TGTGCCAGTAGTAGCGGGAGGGCCTACGAGCAGTACTTC.

This chain links TRBV7-9 with TRBJ2-5; 7 bases fit TRBD2. In germline, CDR1 is SEHNR, CDR2 FQNEAQ (reference sequence). V lost 4 bases to trimming and J lost 4 bases; unmatched junction nucleotides: 15. This CDR3 has 17 amino acids. The CDR3 sequence: CASSSPRGEGMRETQYF. In DNA, the CDR3 is TGTGCCAGCAGCTCCCCACGGGGGGAGGGTATGAGAGAGACCCAGTACTTC. The variable domain in full, completed from reference TRBV7-9 and TRBJ2-5, reads DTGVSQNPRHKITKRGQNVTFRCDPISEHNRLYWYRQTLGQGPEFLTYFQNEAQLEKSRLLSDRFSAERPKGSFSTLEIQRTEQGDSAMYLCASSSPRGEGMRETQYFGPGTRLLVL.

J is TRBJ2-5 and V is TRBV6-5; D perhaps matches TRBD1 (6 bases). Gene TRBJ2-7 matches the end of the DNA better, so the J call may be wrong. Germline V CDR1 and CDR2: MNHEY, SVGAGI. The CDR3 runs 14 residues. The CDR3 loop is CASSYGQGSYEQYF. CDR3 nucleotide sequence: TGTGCCAGCAGTTACGGGCAGGGGTCCTACGAGCAGTACTTC.

CDR3 DNA: TGTGCCAGCAGCTTAGTGTCTGTATTGCGGGGAAAAAACATTCAGTACTTC. As protein: CASSLVSVLRGKNIQYF. The V gene is TRBV7-2, the J gene TRBJ2-4, with D perhaps TRBD2 (6 bases). Trimming took 1 base from V and 4 from J, leaving 17 bases between them. The germline gives CDR1 SGHTA, CDR2 FQGNSA. The CDR3 runs 17 residues.

This sequence joins TRBV11-2 and TRBJ2-7; TRBD1 aligns across 7 bases. V shed 1 base, J shed 6 bases, and the junction held 6 bases outside the gene matches. The CDR3 is 14 residues long. Germline lookup yields CDR1 SGHAT and CDR2 FQNNGV. CDR3 residues: CASSLAPTGPEQYF. The CDR3 DNA follows: TGTGCCAGCAGCTTAGCCCCGACAGGGCCCGAGCAGTACTTC.

The chain is built from TRBV6-6 and TRBJ1-1; weak D call: TRBD1 (6 bases). The germline V and J ends were trimmed by 7 bases and 6 bases, with 18 bases remaining between them. Germline CDR1 and CDR2: MNHNY and SVGAGI (reference sequence). The CDR3 is 14 amino acids. CDR3 loop: CASIQGHPGPEAFF. The DNA of the CDR3 is TGTGCCAGCATCCAGGGACACCCGGGCCCTGAAGCTTTCTTT.

V is TRBV15 and J is TRBJ2-7; D gene uncertain. The CDR3 contains 12 residues. V shed 0 bases and J shed 3 bases, with 3 bases lying between them. Germline V gene data show CDR1 as LNHNV and CDR2 as YYDKDF (reference sequence). CDR3 amino acids: CATSRDSYEQYF. Written as DNA, the CDR3 is TGTGCCACCAGCAGAGATAGCTACGAGCAGTACTTC.

The chain is built from TRBV5-4 and TRBJ2-7, with D unclear. The CDR3 sequence is 10 residues long. V was trimmed by 7 bases and J by 7 bases, leaving 9 bases between them. From germline, CDR1 is SGHNT and CDR2 YYREEE (reference sequence). For the CDR3, the DNA is TGTGCCAGCCATTATCCGGAGCAGTACTTC. It encodes CASHYPEQYF.

The V call is TRBV9, the J call TRBJ2-1; D is perhaps TRBD1 or TRBD2 (6 bases each). Germline values: CDR1 SGDLS, CDR2 YYNGEE. The V end was cut by 0 bases, the J end by 5 bases, with 18 bases between. CDR3 length equals 17 residues. The CDR3 DNA sequence: TGTGCCAGCAGCGTAGAGGGGGGCCCGACGTCTAACAATGAGCAGTTCTTC. This translates into CASSVEGGPTSNNEQFF.

By its share, this clone is medium-sized. The chain recombines TRBV27 with TRBJ2-1; 8 bases fit TRBD2. Germline-derived CDR1 and CDR2 are MNHEY and SMNVEV (reference sequence). Trimming removed 5 bases from V and 3 bases from J; junction bases left unmatched: 6. The CDR3 is made up of 15 amino acids. The CDR3 bases are TGTGCCAGCAGTCTCCTGGCGGGGGGCTACAATGAGCAGTTCTTC. Encoded protein: CASSLLAGGYNEQFF.

This clone was counted once. The rearrangement uses TRBV2 and TRBJ2-1, with D perhaps matching TRBD2 (8 bases). Germline V gene sequence: CDR1 SNHLY, CDR2 FYNNEI. With 7 bases removed from V and 4 bases from J, the gap between germline ends came to 20 bases. This CDR3 region has 16 residues. CDR3 protein: CASIGRGDSVYNEQFF. CDR3 DNA sequence: TGTGCCAGCATCGGGAGGGGGGACAGCGTATACAATGAGCAGTTCTTC.

The CDR3 region is CASTPGGGYGYTF. The CDR3, as DNA: TGTGCCAGTACCCCCGGAGGGGGGTATGGCTACACCTTC. This sequence joins TRBV19 and TRBJ1-2; tentatively, D is TRBD1 (6 bases). Trimming removed 7 bases at V and 5 bases at J, with 14 bases between. The CDR3 loop spans 13 amino acids. Germline-derived CDR1 and CDR2 are LNHDA and SQIVND (reference sequence).

This chain connects TRBV5-8 to TRBJ2-3; TRBD2 aligns across 7 bases. With 0 bases clipped from V and 5 bases from J, the junction kept 3 bases outside the gene matches. CDR3 length equals 14 residues. The germline gives CDR1 SGHTS, CDR2 YDEGEE. CDR3 sequence: CASSLEPSGDTQYF. The CDR3 coding sequence is TGTGCCAGCAGCTTGGAGCCTAGCGGAGATACGCAGTATTTT.

For this clone: Germline is not matched at one junction end, which may reflect a read error. The rearrangement joins TRBV5-5 to TRBJ1-3; D uncertain. Germline V gives CDR1 SGHKS, CDR2 YYEKEE (reference sequence). This CDR3 is built from 18 residues. The CDR3 DNA reads as TGTGCCAGCAGTTTGGAAGTGGCAGCCATTTACTCTGGAAACACCATATATTTT. This encodes CASSLEVAAIYSGNTIYF.

The chain links TRBV7-8 to TRBJ1-1; D is ambiguous. V gave up 3 bases and J gave up 7 bases, with 6 bases separating them. The CDR3 loop spans 11 amino acids. Germline CDR1 and CDR2: SGHVS and FQNEAQ. CDR3 loop: CASSLDGEAFF. The CDR3 region has the DNA TGTGCCAGCAGCTTGGACGGTGAAGCTTTCTTT. The complete variable domain, with remaining parts taken from reference TRBV7-8 and TRBJ1-1, reads GAGVSQSPRYKVAKRGQDVALRCDPISGHVSLFWYQQALGQGPEFLTYFQNEAQLDKSGLPSDRFFAERPEGSVSTLKIQRTQQEDSAVYLCASSLDGEAFFGQGTRLTVV.

V usage is TRBV27 and J usage is TRBJ2-6; TRBD1 might be the D (6 bases). The germline V and J ends were trimmed by 7 bases and 1 base, with 14 bases remaining between them. This CDR3 region has 16 residues. Germline V lookup: CDR1 MNHEY, CDR2 SMNVEV (reference sequence). The CDR3 bases are TGTGCCAGCAAAACCTTTACAGGGTCTGGGGCCAACGTCCTGACTTTC. It codes for CASKTFTGSGANVLTF.

This clone was counted a few times. The rearrangement links TRBV30 to TRBJ1-6, with D uncertain. The germline gives CDR1 GTSNPN, CDR2 SVGIG (reference sequence). Deletions cut 4 bases from V and 8 bases from J, with 15 bases between. This CDR3 is built from 14 residues. CDR3 sequence: CAWIPPGLDSPLHF. CDR3 DNA: TGTGCCTGGATCCCCCCGGGGTTGGATTCACCCCTCCACTTT.

This clone was recorded a few times. The rearrangement joins TRBV7-9 to TRBJ2-7, with TRBD2 matching 10 bases. The CDR3 consists of 16 residues. Germline loops: CDR1 SEHNR, CDR2 FQNEAQ (reference sequence). J lost 4 bases, V lost 5 bases, and 11 bases had no gene match. The CDR3, as DNA: TGTGCCAGCAGCGTGGCAAGCGGGGGGGCCTGGTACGAGCAGTACTTC. Its translation: CASSVASGGAWYEQYF.

V usage is TRBV19 and J usage is TRBJ2-7; D unresolved. The ends were cut back, 1 base at V and 6 bases at J, with 10 bases in the middle. In germline, CDR1 is LNHDA, CDR2 SQIVND (reference sequence). CDR3 size: 13 residues. CDR3 residues: CASSIVGYSEQYF. CDR3 coding DNA: TGTGCCAGTAGTATAGTAGGCTACTCCGAGCAGTACTTC.